One and the same sample provided the 29 T cell receptor beta chains below, sequenced in a study of OX40 agonist ivuxolimab in advanced cancers. Clones were sequenced by immunoSEQ multiplex PCR, and TCRdb holds only the in-frame ones, with some missing. The sample yields about 36,000 clones, 88% seen once. The sequencing used CD4+ or CD8+ T cells sorted from blood, collected in a trial of the OX40 agonist ivuxolimab. The receptors stem from an adult with an advanced solid tumor such as melanoma, head and neck, liver or kidney cancer.

The chain joins TRBV7-2 to TRBJ1-1; no firm D call. V was trimmed by 5 bases and J by 5 bases, leaving 9 bases between them. CDR3 length: 12 residues. The V gene's germline CDR1 is SGHTA and CDR2 FQGNSA. CDR3 nucleotide sequence: TGTGCCAGCAGCCCTTTTGGGACTGAAGCTTTCTTT. Amino acids: CASSPFGTEAFF.

This chain uses TRBV4-2 with TRBJ1-5; perhaps TRBD1 as D (6 bases). CDR1 is LGHNA and CDR2 is YNFKEQ in the germline V gene. The CDR3 has 18 amino acids. Trimming left V 4 bases short and J 2 bases short, with 21 bases between. Here the CDR3 reads CASSPAAHRAIGNQPQHF. For the CDR3, the DNA is TGTGCCAGCAGCCCGGCGGCACACAGGGCGATCGGCAATCAGCCCCAGCATTTT.

The chain is built from TRBV7-6 and TRBJ1-1; D is unclear. Trimming took 5 bases from V and 1 from J, leaving 5 bases between them. Germline V CDR1 and CDR2: SGHVS, FNYEAQ. This CDR3 has 12 residues. Here the CDR3 reads CASSQGNTEAFF. The CDR3 DNA reads TGTGCCAGCAGCCAAGGGAACACTGAAGCTTTCTTT.

The J gene is TRBJ2-3, the V gene TRBV5-6; 7 bases are a match to TRBD2. Germline values: CDR1 SGHDT, CDR2 YYEEEE. The V segment lost 5 bases and the J segment 3 bases; nucleotides outside the gene matches: 6. CDR3 size: 14 residues. DNA for the CDR3: TGTGCCAGCAGGGCGAGGGGAGGGACAGATACGCAGTATTTT. As protein: CASRARGGTDTQYF.

The V gene is TRBV6-1, the J gene TRBJ2-5, with 11 positions matching TRBD1. From germline, CDR1 is MNHNS and CDR2 SASEGT. J lost 5 bases, V lost 4 bases, and 6 bases had no gene match. The length of the CDR3 is 15 residues. CDR3 sequence (DNA): TGTGCCAGCAGTGTGTTGGGGACAGGGGGGGAGACCCAGTACTTC. Its translation: CASSVLGTGGETQYF.

The rearrangement links TRBV19 to TRBJ1-2, with D tentatively TRBD1 (5 bases). The germline V gene encodes CDR1 LNHDA and CDR2 SQIVND (reference sequence). The CDR3 has 15 amino acids. Deletions cut 6 bases from V and 4 bases from J, with 18 bases between. CDR3 sequence reads: CASSPPGRGSYGYTF. Here the CDR3 DNA reads TGTGCCAGTAGCCCGCCGGGCCGGGGCAGCTATGGCTACACCTTC. Full variable domain (rest looked up from reference TRBV19 and TRBJ1-2): DGGITQSPKYLFRKEGQNVTLSCEQNLNHDAMYWYRQDPGQGLRLIYYSQIVNDFQKGDIAEGYSVSREKKESFPLTVTSAQKNPTAFYLCASSPPGRGSYGYTFGSGTRLTVV.

V gene TRBV2 combines with J gene TRBJ2-1; D unclear. CDR3 length equals 14 residues. The germline V and J ends were trimmed by 8 bases and 8 bases, with 19 bases remaining between them. Germline CDR1 SNHLY, CDR2 FYNNEI. In nucleotides, the CDR3 is TGTGCCAGCCGGCTAGAAGGGCATCTAGATGAGCAGTTCTTC. Its protein product is CASRLEGHLDEQFF.

V usage is TRBV7-9 and J usage is TRBJ1-5; no clear D. The CDR3 is made up of 14 amino acids. Germline CDR1 and CDR2: SEHNR and FQNEAQ (reference sequence). The ends were cut back, 0 bases at V and 0 bases at J, with 3 bases in the middle. The CDR3 sequence is CASSLADSNQPQHF. CDR3 coding DNA: TGTGCCAGCAGCTTAGCAGATAGCAATCAGCCCCAGCATTTT.

The chain links TRBV2 to TRBJ2-5; possible D gene TRBD2, 6 bases. CDR1 SNHLY and CDR2 FYNNEI come from the germline V gene. Trimming removed 6 bases at V and 1 base at J, with 15 bases between. The CDR3 length is 15 residues. CDR3 sequence: CASRAGRPFQETQYF. For the CDR3, the DNA is TGTGCCAGCAGAGCAGGGAGGCCCTTCCAAGAGACCCAGTACTTC.

This chain connects TRBV7-2 to TRBJ2-2, with no clear D. This CDR3 contains 14 residues. Germline CDR1 SGHTA, CDR2 FQGNSA. The V end lost 3 bases, the J end lost 3 bases, and 8 bases lay between the germline ends. CDR3 residues: CASSFYTDTGELFF. The CDR3 DNA is TGTGCCAGCAGCTTCTACACAGACACCGGGGAGCTGTTTTTT.

This sequence joins TRBV10-2 and TRBJ2-2; 14 bases agree with TRBD2. Germline V gene lookup returns CDR1 WSHSY and CDR2 SAAADI. Trimming at V came to 4 bases and at J to 6 bases, leaving 1 base not matched to a gene. The CDR3 has 15 amino acids. The DNA for the CDR3 is TGCGCCAGCAGTGGACTAGCGGGAGGGCCCGGGGAGCTGTTTTTT. This codes for CASSGLAGGPGELFF.

The rearrangement links TRBV19 to TRBJ1-2; 7 positions match TRBD1. The CDR3 totals 13 residues. The V gene's germline CDR1 is LNHDA and CDR2 SQIVND (reference sequence). With V trimmed by 5 bases and J by 3 bases, 3 bases remained unmatched. Written as DNA, the CDR3 is TGTGCCAGTAGTCTCGGGACAGACTATGGCTACACCTTC. Its translation is CASSLGTDYGYTF. Complete variable domain (other parts from reference TRBV19 and TRBJ1-2): DGGITQSPKYLFRKEGQNVTLSCEQNLNHDAMYWYRQDPGQGLRLIYYSQIVNDFQKGDIAEGYSVSREKKESFPLTVTSAQKNPTAFYLCASSLGTDYGYTFGSGTRLTVV.

This chain links TRBV28 with TRBJ1-6; maybe TRBD1 (5 bases). CDR3 length: 16 amino acids. Per the germline V gene, CDR1 is MDHEN and CDR2 is SYDVKM. The ends were cut back, 5 bases at V and 9 bases at J, with 20 bases in the middle. In DNA, the CDR3 is TGTGCCAGCAGTATGGGGAGGGGTAGGCTCCGTTCACCCCTCCACTTT. Its protein is CASSMGRGRLRSPLHF.

This sequence joins TRBV23-1 and TRBJ1-2; D is undetermined. TRBV23-1 is treated as an ORF (open reading frame) with a function not yet certain. This CDR3 has 13 amino acids. V lost 6 bases and J lost 3, with 11 bases in between. The CDR3 reads CASRGRGDYGYTF. The CDR3 nucleotides read TGCGCCAGCAGGGGCCGGGGAGACTATGGCTACACCTTC.

The V call is TRBV7-9, the J call TRBJ1-1, with D hard to call. The CDR3 contains 13 residues. V gave up 2 bases and J gave up 1 base, with 5 bases separating them. Germline CDR1 and CDR2: SEHNR and FQNEAQ (reference sequence). CDR3 sequence reads: CASSLMQNTEAFF. The CDR3 DNA is TGTGCCAGCAGCTTAATGCAGAACACTGAAGCTTTCTTT.

This chain joins TRBV19 and TRBJ2-3; D uncertain. The germline V gene encodes CDR1 LNHDA and CDR2 SQIVND (reference sequence). The germline V and J ends were trimmed by 4 bases and 1 base, with 18 bases remaining between them. The CDR3 consists of 17 residues. The CDR3 reads CASSRGGAGRGTDTQYF. CDR3 nucleotides: TGTGCCAGTAGTAGGGGTGGCGCAGGCCGAGGCACAGATACGCAGTATTTT.

The chain employs TRBV11-2 and TRBJ2-2, with 14 bases that match TRBD2. The ends lost 4 bases at V and 5 bases at J; junction bases unmatched: 3. This CDR3 has 16 residues. Per the germline V gene, CDR1 is SGHAT and CDR2 is FQNNGV. The CDR3 DNA sequence: TGTGCCAGCAGCTCGGGACTAGCGGGGGTGACCGGGGAGCTGTTTTTT. Translated, it gives CASSSGLAGVTGELFF.

The chain recombines TRBV29-1 with TRBJ2-7, with 7 positions matching TRBD1. The CDR3 totals 13 residues. Germline trimming cut 4 bases from V and 5 bases from J; bases unmatched to any gene: 8. CDR1 and CDR2 (germline): SQVTM, ANQGSEA. CDR3 residues: CSVVWQGVHEQYF. For the CDR3, the DNA is TGCAGCGTTGTCTGGCAGGGGGTCCACGAGCAGTACTTC.

The rearrangement links TRBV18 to TRBJ2-2, with 10 bases lining up with TRBD2. The V segment lost 3 bases and the J segment 5 bases; nucleotides outside the gene matches: 9. CDR1 and CDR2 from the germline V gene are KGHSH and LQKENI. The CDR3 totals 17 residues. The CDR3: CASSPGSGGPRTGELFF. In nucleotides, the CDR3 is TGTGCCAGCTCACCTGGTAGCGGGGGGCCGAGGACCGGGGAGCTGTTTTTT.

This rearrangement joins TRBV9 to TRBJ2-7, with D unresolved. Germline lookup yields CDR1 SGDLS and CDR2 YYNGEE. Between the trimmed V and J ends, which lost 0 bases and 0 bases, there was a span of 7 bases. There are 14 residues in the CDR3. The CDR3 region is CASSVATDSYEQYF. The CDR3 DNA is TGTGCCAGCAGCGTAGCCACGGACTCCTACGAGCAGTACTTC.

The chain is built from TRBV4-1 and TRBJ2-1, with TRBD2 as a possible D gene (5 bases). The germline V and J ends were trimmed by 3 bases and 11 bases, with 26 bases remaining between them. This CDR3 is 17 amino acids long. Germline V CDR1 and CDR2: MGHRA, YSYEKL. CDR3: CASSHGVARRPDGKQFF. In nucleotides, the CDR3 is TGCGCCAGCAGCCATGGGGTGGCGAGGAGGCCTGACGGGAAGCAGTTCTTC.

The chain has TRBV5-1 and TRBJ2-5, with D hard to call. V was pared by 2 bases and J by 5 bases, with 4 bases between. CDR1 and CDR2 from the germline V gene are SGHRS and YFSETQ. This CDR3 has 11 residues. CDR3 bases: TGCGCCAGCAGCTTCGGGGAGACCCAGTACTTC. Encoded protein: CASSFGETQYF.

The chain uses TRBV28 and TRBJ1-5, with D possibly TRBD1 on 5 matching bases. The ends were cut back, 3 bases at V and 4 bases at J, with 16 bases in the middle. This CDR3 comprises 16 residues. The germline V gene has CDR1 MDHEN and CDR2 SYDVKM. The chain's CDR3 is CASSFPRGQDNQPQHF. DNA for the CDR3: TGTGCCAGCAGTTTTCCTCGGGGCCAGGATAATCAGCCCCAGCATTTT.

As DNA, the CDR3 is TGTGCCAGCAGCCCTGGAAGGACACAAGCTTTCTTT. It codes for CASSPGRTQAFF. The chain links TRBV7-9 to TRBJ1-1; weak D call: TRBD1 (5 bases). This CDR3 region has 12 residues. CDR1 and CDR2 from the germline V gene are SEHNR and FQNEAQ (reference sequence). V was cut by 5 bases and J by 9 bases, with 13 bases left in between.

This CDR3 reads CASSLSRDGGYEQYF. The CDR3 DNA reads as TGTGCCAGCAGCTTATCGAGGGATGGCGGCTACGAGCAGTACTTC. The genes are TRBV7-2 and TRBJ2-7; D possibly corresponds to TRBD2 (5 bases). Germline CDR1 SGHTA, CDR2 FQGNSA. V was trimmed by 2 bases and J by 3 bases, leaving 14 bases between them. This CDR3 contains 15 residues.

Only one count was recorded for this clone. The rearrangement uses TRBV5-1 and TRBJ1-2; no clear D. The germline gives CDR1 SGHRS, CDR2 YFSETQ. V was clipped by 0 bases and J by 0 bases, with 9 bases between them. CDR3 length: 15 amino acids. This CDR3 is CASSLVAGANYGYTF. The CDR3 DNA follows: TGCGCCAGCAGCTTGGTTGCAGGAGCTAACTATGGCTACACCTTC.

V usage is TRBV30 and J usage is TRBJ1-5, with D hard to call. Germline V gene lookup returns CDR1 GTSNPN and CDR2 SVGIG (reference sequence). This CDR3 is built from 14 residues. V was trimmed by 4 bases and J by 5 bases, leaving 15 bases between them. Here the CDR3 DNA reads TGTGCCTGGACACTCGAAAGGAGGGATCAGCCCCAGCATTTT. Protein product: CAWTLERRDQPQHF.

This chain uses TRBV5-1 with TRBJ2-3; D remains unclear. The CDR3 loop spans 12 amino acids. Germline-derived CDR1 and CDR2 are SGHRS and YFSETQ. The germline V and J ends were trimmed by 0 bases and 5 bases, with 4 bases remaining between them. DNA for the CDR3: TGCGCCAGCAGCTTGGAGGTAGATACGCAGTATTTT. Translating it yields CASSLEVDTQYF.

As concerns this clone: Different DNA sequences within this sample yield the same CDR3. The chain couples TRBV7-9 to TRBJ2-7; 7 nucleotides agree with TRBD1. Trimming cost V 5 bases and J 0 bases; bases outside gene matches: 7. The CDR3 runs to 15 residues. Germline loops: CDR1 SEHNR, CDR2 FQNEAQ (reference sequence). CDR3 protein: CASSRTGTVSYEQYF. The CDR3, as DNA: TGTGCCAGCAGCCGCACCGGGACAGTCTCCTACGAGCAGTACTTC.